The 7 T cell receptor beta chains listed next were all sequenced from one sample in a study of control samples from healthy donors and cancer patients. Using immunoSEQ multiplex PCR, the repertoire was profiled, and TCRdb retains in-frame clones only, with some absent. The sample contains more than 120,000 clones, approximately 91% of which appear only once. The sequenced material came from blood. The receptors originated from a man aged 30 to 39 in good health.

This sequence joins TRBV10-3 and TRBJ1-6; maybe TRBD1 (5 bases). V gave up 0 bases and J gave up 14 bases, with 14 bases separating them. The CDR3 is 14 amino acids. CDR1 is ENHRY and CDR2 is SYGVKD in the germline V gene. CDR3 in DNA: TGTGCCATCAGTGAGTCGGGGGGGTATGTGGCCCTCCACTTT. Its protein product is CAISESGGYVALHF.

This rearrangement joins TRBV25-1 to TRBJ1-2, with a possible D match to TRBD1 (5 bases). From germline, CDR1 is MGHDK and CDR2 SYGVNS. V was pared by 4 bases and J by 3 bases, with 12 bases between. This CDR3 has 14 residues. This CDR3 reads CASSVGGKDYGYTF. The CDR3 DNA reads TGTGCCAGCAGTGTCGGGGGAAAAGACTATGGCTACACCTTC.

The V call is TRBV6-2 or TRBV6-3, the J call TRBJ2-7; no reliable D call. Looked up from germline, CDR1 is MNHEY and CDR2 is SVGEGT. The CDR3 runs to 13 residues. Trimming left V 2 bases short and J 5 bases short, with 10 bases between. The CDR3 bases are TGTGCCAGCAGTTACCCCCTGGAAGACGAGCAGTACTTC. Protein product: CASSYPLEDEQYF.

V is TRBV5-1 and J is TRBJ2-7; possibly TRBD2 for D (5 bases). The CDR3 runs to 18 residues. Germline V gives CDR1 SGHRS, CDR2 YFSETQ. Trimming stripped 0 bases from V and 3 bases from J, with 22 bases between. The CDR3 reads CASSLALDSIEIYYEQYF. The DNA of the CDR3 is TGCGCCAGCAGCTTGGCGTTGGACTCCATCGAAATTTACTACGAGCAGTACTTC.

The CDR3 nucleotides read TGTGCCAGCAGCTTGGTTACAGGGTTTACTGAAGCTTTCTTT. Translation gives CASSLVTGFTEAFF. The chain uses TRBV7-2 and TRBJ1-1, with TRBD1 as a possible D gene (6 bases). Per germline, CDR1 SGHTA and CDR2 FQGNSA. The length of the CDR3 is 14 residues. With 3 bases removed from V and 5 bases from J, the gap between germline ends came to 13 bases.

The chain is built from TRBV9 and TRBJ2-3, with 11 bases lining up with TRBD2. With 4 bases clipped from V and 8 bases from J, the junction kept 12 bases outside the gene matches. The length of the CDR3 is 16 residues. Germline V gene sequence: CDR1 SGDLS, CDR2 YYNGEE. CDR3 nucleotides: TGTGCCAGCAGCCCCTCCGGGACTAGCGGCCTTCGTACGCAGTATTTT. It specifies CASSPSGTSGLRTQYF. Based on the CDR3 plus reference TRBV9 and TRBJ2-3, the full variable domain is DSGVTQTPKHLITATGQRVTLRCSPRSGDLSVYWYQQSLDQGLQFLIQYYNGEERAKGNILERFSAQQFPDLHSELNLSSLELGDSALYFCASSPSGTSGLRTQYFGPGTRLTVL.

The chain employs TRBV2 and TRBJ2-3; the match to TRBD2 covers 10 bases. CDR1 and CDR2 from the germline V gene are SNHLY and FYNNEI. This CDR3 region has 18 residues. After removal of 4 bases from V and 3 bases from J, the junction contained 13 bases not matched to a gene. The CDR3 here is CASSGFQRGGQGTDTQYF. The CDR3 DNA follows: TGTGCCAGCAGTGGATTTCAGCGGGGGGGCCAGGGAACAGATACGCAGTATTTT.